The 29 T cell receptor beta chains given below trace back to one sample, sequenced in a study of blood T cell repertoires in COVID-19. Generated by immunoSEQ multiplex PCR, the TCRdb table keeps only in-frame clones and is missing some. This table has 200,000 to 250,000 clones, 75% to 85% appearing once. Sequencing input: PBMCs or T cells enriched from blood (not recorded which). The receptors here all came from a man in his forties who had recovered from COVID-19.

J is TRBJ2-1 and V is TRBV11-2; 7 nucleotides match TRBD2. This CDR3 is built from 16 residues. V lost 0 bases, J lost 6 bases, and 8 bases stayed unmatched. Germline-derived CDR1 and CDR2 are SGHAT and FQNNGV. CDR3 sequence: CASSLDLRESGNEQFF. For the CDR3, the DNA is TGTGCCAGCAGCTTAGATCTGCGGGAGTCAGGCAATGAGCAGTTCTTC. The full variable domain, its missing parts supplied by reference TRBV11-2 and TRBJ2-1, is EAGVAQSPRYKIIEKRQSVAFWCNPISGHATLYWYQQILGQGPKLLIQFQNNGVVDDSQLPKDRFSAERLKGVDSTLKIQPAKLEDSAVYLCASSLDLRESGNEQFFGPGTRLTVL.

V is TRBV27 and J is TRBJ2-7, with TRBD2 as a possible D gene (6 bases). The CDR3 length is 15 residues. Per germline, CDR1 MNHEY and CDR2 SMNVEV (reference sequence). V lost 2 bases and J 2 bases, leaving 13 bases between the germline ends. The CDR3 DNA reads as TGTGCCAGCAGTTTAGGGCGGGACGCAACCTACGAGCAGTACTTC. Translated, it gives CASSLGRDATYEQYF.

The chain has TRBV6-5 and TRBJ1-4; 7 bases map to TRBD1. Germline loops: CDR1 MNHEY, CDR2 SVGAGI. CDR3 length equals 14 residues. The trim removed 10 bases at V and 4 bases at J, leaving 9 bases unmatched. For the CDR3, the DNA is TGTGCCATCCTCACAGGGGTTGGTAATGAAAAACTGTTTTTT. Protein: CAILTGVGNEKLFF.

This rearrangement joins TRBV9 to TRBJ2-5; TRBD1 matches at 12 bases. Germline CDR1 and CDR2: SGDLS and YYNGEE. CDR3 length: 18 residues. The V and J ends lost 4 bases and 5 bases, in that order; junction bases with no gene match: 15. This chain's CDR3 is CASSPRDRGHEGVETQYF. The CDR3 nucleotides read TGTGCCAGCAGCCCGCGGGACAGGGGGCATGAGGGCGTGGAGACCCAGTACTTC.

This chain joins TRBV7-9 and TRBJ2-1; a possible D gene is TRBD1 (5 bases). Germline V gene data show CDR1 as SEHNR and CDR2 as FQNEAQ (reference sequence). This CDR3 region has 17 residues. Trimming stripped 5 bases from V and 7 bases from J, with 24 bases between. The CDR3 reads CASSPRIGAVTGNEQFF. The CDR3 nucleotides are TGTGCCAGCAGCCCTAGGATAGGGGCGGTAACTGGTAATGAGCAGTTCTTC. The complete variable domain, with remaining parts taken from reference TRBV7-9 and TRBJ2-1, reads DTGVSQNPRHKITKRGQNVTFRCDPISEHNRLYWYRQTLGQGPEFLTYFQNEAQLEKSRLLSDRFSAERPKGSFSTLEIQRTEQGDSAMYLCASSPRIGAVTGNEQFFGPGTRLTVL.

The gene calls are TRBV6-1 and TRBJ1-2; no reliable D call. In germline, CDR1 is MNHNS, CDR2 SASEGT. CDR3 length: 14 amino acids. The germline V and J ends were trimmed by 3 bases and 3 bases, with 11 bases remaining between them. The CDR3 bases are TGTGCCAGCAGTGAGGTCCCCGGGGACTATGGCTACACCTTC. It translates to CASSEVPGDYGYTF.

V and J are TRBV2 and TRBJ1-4; maybe TRBD1 (5 bases). The length of the CDR3 is 16 residues. The V gene lost 6 bases and the J gene lost 2 bases, with 16 bases spanning the gap. The germline V gene encodes CDR1 SNHLY and CDR2 FYNNEI. CDR3 loop: CASRNSGLRTNEKLFF. As DNA, the CDR3 is TGTGCCAGCAGAAATTCAGGGTTGAGGACTAATGAAAAACTGTTTTTT.

The rearrangement uses TRBV19 and TRBJ1-5; TRBD1 might be the D (5 bases). Trimming removed 6 bases at V and 0 bases at J, with 9 bases between. There are 14 residues in the CDR3. Germline V lookup: CDR1 LNHDA, CDR2 SQIVND (reference sequence). The CDR3 coding sequence is TGTGCCAGTAGGGGGGGTTATAGCAATCAGCCCCAGCATTTT. Its protein is CASRGGYSNQPQHF.

V usage is TRBV18 and J usage is TRBJ1-1; D remains unclear. The CDR3 has 13 residues. The germline gives CDR1 KGHSH, CDR2 LQKENI. The V and J ends lost 2 bases and 0 bases respectively, with 4 bases between them. CDR3 nucleotide sequence: TGTGCCAGCTCACCAGCGGTGAACACTGAAGCTTTCTTT. Protein sequence: CASSPAVNTEAFF.

The chain employs TRBV11-2 and TRBJ1-5, with D unclear. The germline CDR1 and CDR2 sequences are SGHAT and FQNNGV. The CDR3 consists of 15 residues. Trimming removed 8 bases from V and 2 bases from J, with 16 bases in between. In nucleotides, the CDR3 is TGTGCCAGCGTCGAGGGTGTGTTCGGCAATCAGCCCCAGCATTTT. Translated: CASVEGVFGNQPQHF.

The rearrangement links TRBV12-1 to TRBJ2-3; the tabulated D call, TRBD2, remains unverified against the DNA. TRBV12-1 is described as a pseudogene. The CDR3 is made up of 15 amino acids. This CDR3 is CASSPSGGSTDTQYF. CDR3 in DNA: TGTGCCAGCAGCCCAAGCGGGGGAAGCACAGATACGCAGTATTTT.

The genes are TRBV5-6 and TRBJ2-7; D call uncertain. V lost 1 base, J lost 5 bases, and 7 bases lay in between. The CDR3 contains 12 residues. Germline lookup yields CDR1 SGHDT and CDR2 YYEEEE. The CDR3 protein is CASSLTPDEQYF. In DNA form, the CDR3 reads TGTGCCAGCAGCTTGACTCCCGACGAGCAGTACTTC.

The CDR3 loop is CASSPRQGTGTEAFF. The CDR3, as DNA: TGTGCCAGCTCACCCCGACAGGGCACGGGGACTGAAGCTTTCTTT. J is TRBJ1-1 and V is TRBV18, with TRBD1 identical over 7 bases. The V segment lost 3 bases and the J segment 5 bases; nucleotides outside the gene matches: 9. Germline CDR1 and CDR2: KGHSH and LQKENI. The CDR3 extends over 15 amino acids. The full variable domain, with the rest looked up from reference TRBV18 and TRBJ1-1, is NAGVMQNPRHLVRRRGQEARLRCSPMKGHSHVYWYRQLPEEGLKFMVYLQKENIIDESGMPKERFSAEFPKEGPSILRIQQVVRGDSAAYFCASSPRQGTGTEAFFGQGTRLTVV.

This chain links TRBV10-3 with TRBJ1-1; 9 nucleotides agree with TRBD1. Germline CDR1 and CDR2: ENHRY and SYGVKD. V shed 4 bases and J 0 bases; nucleotides not matched to a gene: 3. This CDR3 spans 15 amino acids. For the CDR3, the DNA is TGTGCCATCAGTGCCAGGACAGGGGTGAACACTGAAGCTTTCTTT. Its protein is CAISARTGVNTEAFF.

The chain has TRBV19 and TRBJ2-5, with TRBD2 matching over 9 bases. V lost 9 bases, J lost 3 bases, and 5 bases stayed unmatched. Germline CDR1 LNHDA, CDR2 SQIVND (reference sequence). The CDR3 sequence is 13 residues long. CDR3 loop: CASMGLAEETQYF. In DNA form, the CDR3 reads TGTGCCAGCATGGGACTAGCCGAAGAGACCCAGTACTTC.

This chain links TRBV5-1 with TRBJ2-5; maybe TRBD2 (5 bases). CDR3 length equals 15 residues. V was pared by 0 bases and J by 4 bases, with 13 bases between. The germline CDR1 and CDR2 sequences are SGHRS and YFSETQ. This chain's CDR3 is CASSLAGGSGETQYF. The CDR3 DNA is TGCGCCAGCAGCTTGGCCGGCGGGTCGGGAGAGACCCAGTACTTC.

The chain carries TRBV27 and TRBJ1-6; D might be TRBD1 (6 bases). This CDR3 has 15 amino acids. Per germline, CDR1 MNHEY and CDR2 SMNVEV (reference sequence). V was trimmed by 6 bases and J by 9 bases, leaving 18 bases between them. For the CDR3, the DNA is TGTGCCAGCAGCCTGGGCACAGGGTCGGGTTCACCCCTCCACTTT. This encodes CASSLGTGSGSPLHF.

The chain is built from TRBV18 and TRBJ1-3; D remains ambiguous. Germline CDR1 and CDR2: KGHSH and LQKENI. This CDR3 is 16 amino acids long. The V and J ends lost 2 bases and 2 bases respectively, with 13 bases between them. CDR3 bases: TGTGCCAGCTCACCATCAATTGAGGTTGCTGGAAACACCATATATTTT. Its protein product is CASSPSIEVAGNTIYF.

The chain recombines TRBV5-1 with TRBJ1-5; no firm D call. The CDR3 has 14 amino acids. Germline CDR1 and CDR2: SGHRS and YFSETQ. Between the trimmed V and J ends, which lost 4 bases and 4 bases, there was a span of 12 bases. The CDR3 protein is CASSPDGGNQPQHF. The CDR3 region has the DNA TGCGCCAGCAGCCCGGACGGAGGAAATCAGCCCCAGCATTTT.

This clone was seen a handful of times. The chain employs TRBV24-1 and TRBJ1-1, with D possibly matching TRBD1 (6 bases). The CDR3 length is 20 residues. Deletions cut 6 bases from V and 0 bases from J, with 28 bases between. CDR1 is KGHDR, CDR2 SFDVKD, per germline. CDR3 bases: TGTGCCACCAGTCGGGTGGACAGCGTCGCCATTCGAACACTGAACACTGAAGCTTTCTTT. It yields the protein CATSRVDSVAIRTLNTEAFF.

The J gene is TRBJ2-1, the V gene TRBV5-4, with D possibly TRBD2 on 6 matching bases. This CDR3 is built from 16 residues. Germline V gene sequence: CDR1 SGHNT, CDR2 YYREEE (reference sequence). Trimming pared 4 bases from V and 8 bases from J, leaving 22 bases between. The CDR3 is CASSVGGSGLNYEQFF. The DNA for the CDR3 is TGTGCCAGCAGCGTTGGAGGGTCGGGTTTAAACTATGAGCAGTTCTTC.

The V and J genes are TRBV29-1 and TRBJ1-5; D is unresolved. The CDR3 consists of 13 residues. Deletions cut 4 bases from V and 6 bases from J, with 13 bases between. Germline-derived CDR1 and CDR2 are SQVTM and ANQGSEA. CDR3 DNA sequence: TGCAGCGTTGTGTTCGGCTCGGGTCAGCCCCAGCATTTT. Residues: CSVVFGSGQPQHF.

The gene calls are TRBV3-1 (or the pseudogene TRBV3-2) and TRBJ2-2, with a tentative D call TRBD2 (6 bases). Looked up from germline, CDR1 is LGHDT and CDR2 is YNNKEL (reference sequence). V was shortened by 3 bases and J by 4 bases, with 12 bases between the two germline ends. This CDR3 contains 15 residues. CDR3 DNA sequence: TGTGCCAGCAGCCAGATTGGGGGGAGCACCGGGGAGCTGTTTTTT. Amino acids: CASSQIGGSTGELFF.

This rearrangement joins TRBV6-5 to TRBJ1-5; 7 nucleotides line up with TRBD1. The CDR3 extends over 15 amino acids. The V gene end was trimmed by 8 bases and the J gene end by 6 bases; junction bases not matched to a gene: 13. The germline gives CDR1 MNHEY, CDR2 SVGAGI. CDR3 region: CASGYLGGSVQPQHF. In DNA form, the CDR3 reads TGTGCCAGCGGCTATCTAGGGGGCTCGGTTCAGCCCCAGCATTTT.

This chain joins TRBV9 and TRBJ1-1, with a weak D call TRBD1 (5 bases). Trimming stripped 4 bases from V and 6 bases from J, with 22 bases between. The CDR3 extends over 16 amino acids. Germline loops: CDR1 SGDLS, CDR2 YYNGEE. The CDR3 DNA reads as TGTGCCAGCAGCCTGGGGTCCGGGGGTTACCCTCCTGAAGCTTTCTTT. Amino acids: CASSLGSGGYPPEAFF.

The chain links TRBV30 to TRBJ2-3; 8 bases align to TRBD2. Germline CDR1 and CDR2: GTSNPN and SVGIG (reference sequence). Trimming cost V 0 bases and J 3 bases; bases outside gene matches: 5. The CDR3 totals 15 residues. The DNA of the CDR3 is TGTGCCTGGAGTGTACATAGCGGGAATACAGATACGCAGTATTTT. Protein sequence: CAWSVHSGNTDTQYF.

The V and J genes are TRBV5-1 and TRBJ2-1, with 8 bases fitting TRBD2. Trimming at V came to 6 bases and at J to 1 base, leaving 6 bases not matched to a gene. The CDR3 loop spans 15 amino acids. Germline CDR1 is SGHRS and CDR2 is YFSETQ. The CDR3 sequence: CASTSGGVSYNEQFF. CDR3 DNA sequence: TGCGCCAGCACCTCGGGAGGGGTGTCCTACAATGAGCAGTTCTTC. The full variable domain, completed using reference TRBV5-1 and TRBJ2-1, is KAGVTQTPRYLIKTRGQQVTLSCSPISGHRSVSWYQQTPGQGLQFLFEYFSETQRNKGNFPGRFSGRQFSNSRSEMNVSTLELGDSALYLCASTSGGVSYNEQFFGPGTRLTVL.

This clone was found once. V is TRBV12-5 and J is TRBJ1-1; TRBD1 might be the D (6 bases). CDR1 is LGHNT and CDR2 is FRNRAP in the germline V gene. V was cut by 2 bases and J by 7 bases, with 11 bases left in between. CDR3 length equals 13 residues. CDR3 DNA sequence: TGTGCTAGTGGTTTGCAGGGGAGAGGTGAAGCTTTCTTT. Translating it yields CASGLQGRGEAFF.

This chain links TRBV15 with TRBJ1-2; D may be TRBD1 (5 bases). This CDR3 has 14 residues. CDR1 and CDR2 (germline): LNHNV, YYDKDF (reference sequence). Trimming took off 4 bases at V and 8 bases at J, with 17 bases between the two ends. This CDR3 is CATSNPQERAGYTF. As DNA, the CDR3 is TGTGCCACCAGCAATCCACAGGAAAGGGCAGGCTACACCTTC.